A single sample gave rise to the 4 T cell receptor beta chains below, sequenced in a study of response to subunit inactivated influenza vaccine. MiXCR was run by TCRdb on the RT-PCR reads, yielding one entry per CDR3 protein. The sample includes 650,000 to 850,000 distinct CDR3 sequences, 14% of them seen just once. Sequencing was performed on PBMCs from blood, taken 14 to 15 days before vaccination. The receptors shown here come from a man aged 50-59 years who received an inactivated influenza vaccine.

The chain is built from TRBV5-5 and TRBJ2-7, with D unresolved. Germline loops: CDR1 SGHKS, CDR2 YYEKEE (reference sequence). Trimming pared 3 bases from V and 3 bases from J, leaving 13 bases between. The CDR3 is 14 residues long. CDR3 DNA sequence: TGTGCCAGCAGCTCCCAAGGGAACTACTACGAGCAGTACTTC. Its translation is CASSSQGNYYEQYF. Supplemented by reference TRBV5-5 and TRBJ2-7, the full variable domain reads DAGVTQSPTHLIKTRGQQVTLRCSPISGHKSVSWYQQVLGQGPQFIFQYYEKEERGRGNFPDRFSARQFPNYSSELNVNALLLGDSALYLCASSSQGNYYEQYFGPGTRLTVT.

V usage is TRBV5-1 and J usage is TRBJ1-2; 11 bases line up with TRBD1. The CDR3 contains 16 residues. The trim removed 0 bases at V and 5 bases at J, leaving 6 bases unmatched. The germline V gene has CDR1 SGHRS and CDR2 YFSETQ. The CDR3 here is CASSLAPGQGVYGYTF. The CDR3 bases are TGCGCCAGCAGCTTGGCGCCGGGACAGGGGGTTTATGGCTACACCTTC.

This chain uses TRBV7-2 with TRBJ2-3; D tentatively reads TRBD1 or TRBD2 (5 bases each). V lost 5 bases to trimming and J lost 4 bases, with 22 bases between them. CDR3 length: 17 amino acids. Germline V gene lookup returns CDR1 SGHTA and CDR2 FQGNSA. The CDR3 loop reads CASSLMSWGRSADTQYF. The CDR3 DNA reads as TGTGCCAGCAGCCTAATGAGTTGGGGGAGATCCGCAGATACGCAGTATTTT.

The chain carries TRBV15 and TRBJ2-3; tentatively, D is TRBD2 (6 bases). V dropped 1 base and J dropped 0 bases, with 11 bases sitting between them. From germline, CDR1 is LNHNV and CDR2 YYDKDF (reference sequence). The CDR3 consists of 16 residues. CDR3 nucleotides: TGTGCCACCAGCAGAGGACGCGGGGCTAGCACAGATACGCAGTATTTT. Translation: CATSRGRGASTDTQYF.